This TCR beta chain is drawn from a study of cytomegalovirus exposure and HLA in healthy donors. Findings of the study overall: Most TCRs appeared rarely, but some public TCRs recurred in many donors.

Notes on this clone: No antigen is known for it.

It was with 60 Vbeta and 13 Jbeta primers that the PCR ran. Measured with immunoSEQ multiplex PCR; TCRdb has only the in-frame clones, and not every one. The sample contains 150,000 or so clones, 78% of which appear only once. This TCR was sampled from a man aged 35-49 years in good health and CMV-seropositive. The sample was PBMCs.

The CDR3 spells CASTFTAGELFF. The CDR3 bases are TGTGCCAGTACCTTTACTGCCGGGGAGCTGTTTTTT. The chain recombines TRBV19 with TRBJ2-2; unclear D gene. From germline, CDR1 is LNHDA and CDR2 SQIVND (reference sequence). CDR3 size: 12 residues. V was pared by 7 bases and J by 6 bases, with 9 bases between.